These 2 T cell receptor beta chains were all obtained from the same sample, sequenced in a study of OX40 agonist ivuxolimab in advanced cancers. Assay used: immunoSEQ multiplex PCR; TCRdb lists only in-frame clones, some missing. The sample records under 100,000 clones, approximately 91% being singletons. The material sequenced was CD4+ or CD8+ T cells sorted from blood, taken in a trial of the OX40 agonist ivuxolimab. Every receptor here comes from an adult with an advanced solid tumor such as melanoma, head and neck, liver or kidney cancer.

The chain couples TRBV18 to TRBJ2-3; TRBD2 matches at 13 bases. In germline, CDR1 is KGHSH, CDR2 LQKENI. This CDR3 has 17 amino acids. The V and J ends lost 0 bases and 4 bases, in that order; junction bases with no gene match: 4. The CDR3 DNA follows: TGTGCCAGCTCACCACCGGGGACTAGCGGGGTGTCAGATACGCAGTATTTT. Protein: CASSPPGTSGVSDTQYF.

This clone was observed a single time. CDR3 DNA: TGTGCCAGCAGTTTATTAAGTGGGTGGAACACTGAAGCTTTCTTT. Its translation: CASSLLSGWNTEAFF. This chain joins TRBV28 and TRBJ1-1, with D uncertain. V lost 1 base, J lost 1 base, and 10 bases lay in between. The CDR3 loop spans 15 amino acids. Looked up from germline, CDR1 is MDHEN and CDR2 is SYDVKM.